This TCR beta chain was sequenced during a study of CD8 T cells in ankylosing spondylitis. TCRdb re-analysed the 5' RACE reads in MiXCR, keeping a single row per CDR3 protein. The sample includes about 440,000 distinct CDR3 sequences, under 20% of them seen just once. Study-wide results and caveats: Reportedly, matched ankylosing spondylitis synovial fluid was significantly enriched for disease-linked clones. A motif in TCR beta, a set of roughly 8 highly homologous variants, appeared characteristic of ankylosing spondylitis blood.

This CDR3 is built from 13 residues. V gave up 4 bases and J gave up 2 bases, with 8 bases separating them. Germline CDR1 reads WNHNN; CDR2 reads SYGVQD (reference sequence). Regarding this clonotype: Its antigen is not known.

This TCR came from a male donor with ankylosing spondylitis. The rearrangement links TRBV10-1 to TRBJ1-2; D gene ambiguous. Material for sequencing was blood, either unsorted or a sorted T cell fraction (not recorded which). CDR3 region: CASSATKNYGYTF. The CDR3 DNA reads as TGCGCCAGCAGTGCTACTAAGAACTATGGCTACACCTTC.